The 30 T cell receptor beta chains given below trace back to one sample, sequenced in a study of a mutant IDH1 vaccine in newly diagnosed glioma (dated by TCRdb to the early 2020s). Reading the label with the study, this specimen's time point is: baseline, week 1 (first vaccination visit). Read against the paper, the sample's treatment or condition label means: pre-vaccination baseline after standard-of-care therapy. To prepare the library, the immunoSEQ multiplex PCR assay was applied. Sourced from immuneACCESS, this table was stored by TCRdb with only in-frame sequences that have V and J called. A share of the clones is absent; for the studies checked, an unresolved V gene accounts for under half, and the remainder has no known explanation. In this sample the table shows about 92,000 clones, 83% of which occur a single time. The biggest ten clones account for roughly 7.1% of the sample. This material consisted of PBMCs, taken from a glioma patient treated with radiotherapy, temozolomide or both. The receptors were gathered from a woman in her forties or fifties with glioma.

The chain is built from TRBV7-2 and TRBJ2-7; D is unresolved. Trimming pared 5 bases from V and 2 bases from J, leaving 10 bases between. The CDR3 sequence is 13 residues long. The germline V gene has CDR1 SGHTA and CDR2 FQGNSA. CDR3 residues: CASSLFRAYEQYF. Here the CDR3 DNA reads TGTGCCAGCAGCCTCTTTCGGGCCTACGAGCAGTACTTC.

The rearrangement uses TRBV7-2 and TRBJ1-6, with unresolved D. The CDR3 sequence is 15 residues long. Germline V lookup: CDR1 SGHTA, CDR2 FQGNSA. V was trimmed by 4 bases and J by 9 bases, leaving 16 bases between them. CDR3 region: CASSWAQSEISPLHF. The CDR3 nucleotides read TGTGCCAGCAGCTGGGCACAGTCGGAAATTTCACCCCTCCACTTT.

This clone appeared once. The CDR3 is CASSVEGGRQSPLHF. CDR3 sequence (DNA): TGTGCCAGCAGCGTAGAAGGGGGGCGCCAATCACCCCTCCACTTT. The chain links TRBV9 to TRBJ1-6; D is perhaps TRBD1 (6 bases). Germline loops: CDR1 SGDLS, CDR2 YYNGEE. Trimming cost V 0 bases and J 10 bases, with 14 bases left between them. The CDR3 consists of 15 residues.

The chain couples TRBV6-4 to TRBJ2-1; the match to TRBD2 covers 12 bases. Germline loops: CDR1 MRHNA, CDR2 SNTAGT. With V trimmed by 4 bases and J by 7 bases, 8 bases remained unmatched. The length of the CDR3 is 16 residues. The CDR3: CASSVTGLAGGNEQFF. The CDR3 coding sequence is TGTGCCAGCAGTGTAACTGGGCTAGCGGGGGGGAATGAGCAGTTCTTC.

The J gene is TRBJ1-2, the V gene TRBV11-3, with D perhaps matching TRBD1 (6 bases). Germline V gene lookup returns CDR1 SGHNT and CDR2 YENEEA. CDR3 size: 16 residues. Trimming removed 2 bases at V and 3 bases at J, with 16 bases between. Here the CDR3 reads CASSLLGAGQDYGYTF. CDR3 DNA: TGTGCCAGCAGCTTACTGGGAGCGGGACAAGACTATGGCTACACCTTC.

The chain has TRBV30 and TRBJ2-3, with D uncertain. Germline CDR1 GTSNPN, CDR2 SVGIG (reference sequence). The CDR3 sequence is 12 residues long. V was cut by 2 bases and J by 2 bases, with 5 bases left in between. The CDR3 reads CAWSPYTDTQYF. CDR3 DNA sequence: TGTGCCTGGAGTCCCTACACAGATACGCAGTATTTT.

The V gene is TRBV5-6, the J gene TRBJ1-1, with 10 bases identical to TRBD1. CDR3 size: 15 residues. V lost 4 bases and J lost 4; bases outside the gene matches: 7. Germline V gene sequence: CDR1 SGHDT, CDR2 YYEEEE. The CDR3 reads CASSRDRGVSTEAFF. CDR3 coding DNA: TGTGCCAGCAGCAGGGACAGGGGCGTGTCCACTGAAGCTTTCTTT.

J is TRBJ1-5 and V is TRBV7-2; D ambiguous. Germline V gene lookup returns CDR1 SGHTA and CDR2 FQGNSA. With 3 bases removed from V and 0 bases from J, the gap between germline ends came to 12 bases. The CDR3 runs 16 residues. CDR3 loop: CASSLYQDYSNQPQHF. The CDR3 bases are TGTGCCAGCAGCTTGTACCAAGATTATAGCAATCAGCCCCAGCATTTT.

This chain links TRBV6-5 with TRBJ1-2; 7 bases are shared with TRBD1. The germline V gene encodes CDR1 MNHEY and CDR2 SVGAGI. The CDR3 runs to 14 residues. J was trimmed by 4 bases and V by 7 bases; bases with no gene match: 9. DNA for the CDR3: TGTGCCAGCATTGGCACAGGGGTAACCTATGGCTACACCTTC. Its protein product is CASIGTGVTYGYTF.

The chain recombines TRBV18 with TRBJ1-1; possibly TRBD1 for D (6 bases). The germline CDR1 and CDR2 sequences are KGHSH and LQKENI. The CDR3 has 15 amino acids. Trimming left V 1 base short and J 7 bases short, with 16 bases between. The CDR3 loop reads CASSPRTANTVEAFF. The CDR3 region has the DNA TGTGCCAGCTCACCACGGACAGCGAATACGGTTGAAGCTTTCTTT. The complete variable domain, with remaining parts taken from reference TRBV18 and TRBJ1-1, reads NAGVMQNPRHLVRRRGQEARLRCSPMKGHSHVYWYRQLPEEGLKFMVYLQKENIIDESGMPKERFSAEFPKEGPSILRIQQVVRGDSAAYFCASSPRTANTVEAFFGQGTRLTVV.

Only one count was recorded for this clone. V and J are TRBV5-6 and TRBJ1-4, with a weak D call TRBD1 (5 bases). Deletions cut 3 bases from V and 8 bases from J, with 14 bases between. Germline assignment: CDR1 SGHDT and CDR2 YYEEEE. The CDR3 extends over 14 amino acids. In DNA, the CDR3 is TGTGCCAGCAGCTCCGGGACCAAAGGGGAAAAACTGTTTTTT. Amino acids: CASSSGTKGEKLFF.

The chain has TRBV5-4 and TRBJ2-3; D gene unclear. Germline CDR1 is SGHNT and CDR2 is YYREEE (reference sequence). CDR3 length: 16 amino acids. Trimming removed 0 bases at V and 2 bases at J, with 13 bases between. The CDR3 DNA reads TGTGCCAGCAGCTTGGCCAGGTCCTTTAACACAGATACGCAGTATTTT. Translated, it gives CASSLARSFNTDTQYF.

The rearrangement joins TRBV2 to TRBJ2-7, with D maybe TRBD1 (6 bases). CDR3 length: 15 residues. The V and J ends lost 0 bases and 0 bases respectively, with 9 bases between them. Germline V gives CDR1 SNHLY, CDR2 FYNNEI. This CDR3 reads CASSEAGALSYEQYF. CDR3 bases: TGTGCCAGCAGTGAAGCGGGGGCTCTCTCCTACGAGCAGTACTTC.

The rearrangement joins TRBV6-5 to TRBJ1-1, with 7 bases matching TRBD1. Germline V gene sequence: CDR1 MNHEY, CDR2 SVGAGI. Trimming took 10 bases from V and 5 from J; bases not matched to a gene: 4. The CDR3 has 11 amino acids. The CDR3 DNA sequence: TGTGCCATCAACAGGGGTACTGAAGCTTTCTTT. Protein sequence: CAINRGTEAFF.

The chain's CDR3 is CASSSFRQGSYEQYF. The CDR3, as DNA: TGTGCCAGCAGCTCCTTCCGACAGGGGAGCTACGAGCAGTACTTC. The genes are TRBV7-9 and TRBJ2-7, with 8 bases matching TRBD1. Germline V gives CDR1 SEHNR, CDR2 FQNEAQ (reference sequence). Trimming removed 4 bases from V and 3 bases from J; junction bases left unmatched: 8. The CDR3 totals 15 residues. The entire variable domain, with the rest obtained from reference TRBV7-9 and TRBJ2-7, is as follows: DTGVSQNPRHKITKRGQNVTFRCDPISEHNRLYWYRQTLGQGPEFLTYFQNEAQLEKSRLLSDRFSAERPKGSFSTLEIQRTEQGDSAMYLCASSSFRQGSYEQYFGPGTRLTVT.

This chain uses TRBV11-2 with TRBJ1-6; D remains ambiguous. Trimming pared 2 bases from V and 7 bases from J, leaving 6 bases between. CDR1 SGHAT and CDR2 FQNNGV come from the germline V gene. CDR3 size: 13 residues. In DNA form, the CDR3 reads TGTGCCAGCAGCTTATACCCCAATTCACCCCTCCACTTT. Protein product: CASSLYPNSPLHF.

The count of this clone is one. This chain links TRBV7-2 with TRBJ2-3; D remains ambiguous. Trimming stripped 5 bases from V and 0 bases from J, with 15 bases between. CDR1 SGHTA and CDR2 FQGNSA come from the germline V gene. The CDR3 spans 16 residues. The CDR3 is CASSLSQEPSTDTQYF. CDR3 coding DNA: TGTGCCAGCAGCCTATCACAAGAGCCTAGCACAGATACGCAGTATTTT.

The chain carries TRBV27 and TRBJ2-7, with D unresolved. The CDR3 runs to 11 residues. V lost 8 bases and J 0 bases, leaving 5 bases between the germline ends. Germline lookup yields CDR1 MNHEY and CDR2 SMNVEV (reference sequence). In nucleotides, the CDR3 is TGTGCCAGCGGGTTCTCCTACGAGCAGTACTTC. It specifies CASGFSYEQYF.

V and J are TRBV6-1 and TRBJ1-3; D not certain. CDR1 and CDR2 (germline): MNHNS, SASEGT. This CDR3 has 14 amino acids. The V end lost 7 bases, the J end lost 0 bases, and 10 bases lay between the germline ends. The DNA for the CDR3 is TGTGCCAGCACTTGGGAGAACTCTGGAAACACCATATATTTT. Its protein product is CASTWENSGNTIYF.

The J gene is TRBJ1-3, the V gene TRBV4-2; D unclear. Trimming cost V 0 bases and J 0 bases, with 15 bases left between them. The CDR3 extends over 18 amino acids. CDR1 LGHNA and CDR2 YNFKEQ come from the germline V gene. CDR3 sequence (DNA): TGTGCCAGCAGCCAAGACATAACCCCCCGGGCCTCTGGAAACACCATATATTTT. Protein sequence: CASSQDITPRASGNTIYF.

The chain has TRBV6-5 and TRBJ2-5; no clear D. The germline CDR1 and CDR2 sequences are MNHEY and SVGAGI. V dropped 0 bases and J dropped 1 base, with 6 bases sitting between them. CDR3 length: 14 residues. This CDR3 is CASSYSASQETQYF. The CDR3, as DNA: TGTGCCAGCAGTTACTCGGCTAGCCAAGAGACCCAGTACTTC.

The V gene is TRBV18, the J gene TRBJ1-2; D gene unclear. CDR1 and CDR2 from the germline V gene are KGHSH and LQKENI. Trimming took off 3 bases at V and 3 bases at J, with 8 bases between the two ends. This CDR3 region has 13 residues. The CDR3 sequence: CASSPSGHYGYTF. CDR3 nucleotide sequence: TGTGCCAGCTCACCGTCCGGGCACTATGGCTACACCTTC.

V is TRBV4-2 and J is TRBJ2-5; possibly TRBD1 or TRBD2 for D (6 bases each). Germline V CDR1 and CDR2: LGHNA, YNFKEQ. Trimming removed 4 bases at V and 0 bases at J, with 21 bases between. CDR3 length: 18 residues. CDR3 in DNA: TGTGCCAGCAGCCCCTCGCCACTGAGGGGGGTGTACCAAGAGACCCAGTACTTC. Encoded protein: CASSPSPLRGVYQETQYF.

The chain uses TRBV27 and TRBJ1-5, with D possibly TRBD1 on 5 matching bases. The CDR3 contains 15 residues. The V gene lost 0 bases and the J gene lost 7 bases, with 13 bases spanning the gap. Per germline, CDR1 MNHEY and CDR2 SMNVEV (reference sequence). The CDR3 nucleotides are TGTGCCAGCAGTTTATCGGGACTCTCGGACCAGCCCCAGCATTTT. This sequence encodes CASSLSGLSDQPQHF.

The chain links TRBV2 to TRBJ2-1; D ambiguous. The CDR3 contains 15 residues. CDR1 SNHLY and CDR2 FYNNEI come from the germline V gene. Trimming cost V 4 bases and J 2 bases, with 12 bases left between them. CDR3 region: CASSADIGPYNEQFF. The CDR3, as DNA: TGTGCCAGCAGTGCTGACATCGGTCCCTACAATGAGCAGTTCTTC.

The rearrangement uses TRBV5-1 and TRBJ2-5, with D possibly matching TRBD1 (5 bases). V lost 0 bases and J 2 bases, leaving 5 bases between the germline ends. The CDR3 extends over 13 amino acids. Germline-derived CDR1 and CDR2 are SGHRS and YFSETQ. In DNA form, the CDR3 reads TGCGCCAGCAGCTTGGACAGGCAAGAGACCCAGTACTTC. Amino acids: CASSLDRQETQYF. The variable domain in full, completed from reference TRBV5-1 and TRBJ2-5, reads KAGVTQTPRYLIKTRGQQVTLSCSPISGHRSVSWYQQTPGQGLQFLFEYFSETQRNKGNFPGRFSGRQFSNSRSEMNVSTLELGDSALYLCASSLDRQETQYFGPGTRLLVL.

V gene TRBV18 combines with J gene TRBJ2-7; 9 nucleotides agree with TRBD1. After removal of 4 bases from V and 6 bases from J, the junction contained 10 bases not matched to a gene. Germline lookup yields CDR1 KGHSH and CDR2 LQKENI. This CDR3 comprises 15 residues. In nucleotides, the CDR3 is TGTGCCAGCTCACAGTCGTGGGACAGGGATGGCGAGCAGTACTTC. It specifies CASSQSWDRDGEQYF.

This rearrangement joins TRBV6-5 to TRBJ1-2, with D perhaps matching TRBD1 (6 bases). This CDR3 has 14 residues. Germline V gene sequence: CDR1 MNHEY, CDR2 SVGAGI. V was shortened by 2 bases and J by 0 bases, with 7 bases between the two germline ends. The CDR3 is CASSYRGANYGYTF. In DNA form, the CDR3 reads TGTGCCAGCAGTTACAGGGGGGCTAACTATGGCTACACCTTC.

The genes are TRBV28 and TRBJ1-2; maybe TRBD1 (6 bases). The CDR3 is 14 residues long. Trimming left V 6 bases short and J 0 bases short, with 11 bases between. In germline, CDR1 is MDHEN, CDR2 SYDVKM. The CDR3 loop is CASRRTATNYGYTF. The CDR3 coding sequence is TGTGCCAGCAGGCGGACAGCAACTAACTATGGCTACACCTTC.

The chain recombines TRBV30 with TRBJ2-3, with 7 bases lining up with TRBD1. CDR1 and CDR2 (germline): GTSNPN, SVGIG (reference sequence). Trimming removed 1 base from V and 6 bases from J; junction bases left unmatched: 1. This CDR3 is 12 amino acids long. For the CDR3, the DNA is TGTGCCTGGAGTGAGGGGGCCGATACGCAGTATTTT. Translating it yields CAWSEGADTQYF.